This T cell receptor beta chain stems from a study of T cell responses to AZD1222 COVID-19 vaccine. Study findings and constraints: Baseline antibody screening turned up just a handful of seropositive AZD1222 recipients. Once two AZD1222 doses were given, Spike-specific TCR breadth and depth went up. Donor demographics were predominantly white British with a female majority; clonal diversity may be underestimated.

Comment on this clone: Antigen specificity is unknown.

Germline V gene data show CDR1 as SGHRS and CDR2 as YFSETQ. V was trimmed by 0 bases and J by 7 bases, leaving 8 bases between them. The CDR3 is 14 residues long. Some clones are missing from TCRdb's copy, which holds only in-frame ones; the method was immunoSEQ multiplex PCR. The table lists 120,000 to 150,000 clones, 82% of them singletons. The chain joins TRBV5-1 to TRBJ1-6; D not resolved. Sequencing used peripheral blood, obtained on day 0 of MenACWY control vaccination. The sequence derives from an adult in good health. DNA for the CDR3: TGCGCCAGCAGCTTGGTCGGCAGCAATTCACCCCTCCACTTT. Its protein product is CASSLVGSNSPLHF. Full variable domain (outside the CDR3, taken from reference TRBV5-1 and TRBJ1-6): KAGVTQTPRYLIKTRGQQVTLSCSPISGHRSVSWYQQTPGQGLQFLFEYFSETQRNKGNFPGRFSGRQFSNSRSEMNVSTLELGDSALYLCASSLVGSNSPLHFGNGTRLTVT.